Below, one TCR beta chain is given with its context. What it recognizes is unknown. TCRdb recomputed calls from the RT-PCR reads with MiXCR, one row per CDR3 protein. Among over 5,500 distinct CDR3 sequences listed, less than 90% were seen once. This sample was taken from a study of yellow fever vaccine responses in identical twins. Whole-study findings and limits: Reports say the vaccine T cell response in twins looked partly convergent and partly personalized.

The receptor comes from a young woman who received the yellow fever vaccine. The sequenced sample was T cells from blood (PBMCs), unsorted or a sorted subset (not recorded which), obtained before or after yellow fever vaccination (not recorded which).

The CDR3 DNA is TGCGCCAGCAGCTGGGACAGCCCTTCCTACGAGCAGTACTTC. Its protein product is CASSWDSPSYEQYF. The V and J genes are TRBV5-1 and TRBJ2-7; 7 bases align to TRBD1. Germline loops: CDR1 SGHRS, CDR2 YFSETQ. J gave up 1 base and V 3 bases, and 4 bases lay outside the gene matches. The CDR3 has 14 residues.